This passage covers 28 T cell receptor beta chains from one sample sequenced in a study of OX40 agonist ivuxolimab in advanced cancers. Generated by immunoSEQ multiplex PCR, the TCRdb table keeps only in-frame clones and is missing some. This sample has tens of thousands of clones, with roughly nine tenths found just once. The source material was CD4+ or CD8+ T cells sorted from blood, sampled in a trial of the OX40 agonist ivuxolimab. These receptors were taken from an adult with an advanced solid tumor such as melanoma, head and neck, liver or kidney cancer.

This CDR3 is CASSLEGAPRETQYF. Written as DNA, the CDR3 is TGCGCCAGCAGCTTGGAGGGTGCACCCCGGGAGACCCAGTACTTC. V gene TRBV5-1 combines with J gene TRBJ2-5, with D uncertain. Germline V CDR1 and CDR2: SGHRS, YFSETQ. Deletions cut 0 bases from V and 5 bases from J, with 14 bases between. The CDR3 consists of 15 residues. Together with reference TRBV5-1 and TRBJ2-5, the CDR3 gives the full variable domain: KAGVTQTPRYLIKTRGQQVTLSCSPISGHRSVSWYQQTPGQGLQFLFEYFSETQRNKGNFPGRFSGRQFSNSRSEMNVSTLELGDSALYLCASSLEGAPRETQYFGPGTRLLVL.

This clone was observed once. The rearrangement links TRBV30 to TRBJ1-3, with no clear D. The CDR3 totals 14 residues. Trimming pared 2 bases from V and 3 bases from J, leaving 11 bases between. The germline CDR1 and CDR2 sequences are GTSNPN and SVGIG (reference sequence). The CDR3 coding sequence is TGTGCCTGGAGTACGTTACGGAGTGGAAACACCATATATTTT. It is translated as CAWSTLRSGNTIYF. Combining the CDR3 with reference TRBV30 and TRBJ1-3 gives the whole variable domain SQTIHQWPATLVQPVGSPLSLECTVEGTSNPNLYWYRQAAGRGLQLLFYSVGIGQISSEVPQNLSASRPQDRQFILSSKKLLLSDSGFYLCAWSTLRSGNTIYFGEGSWLTVV.

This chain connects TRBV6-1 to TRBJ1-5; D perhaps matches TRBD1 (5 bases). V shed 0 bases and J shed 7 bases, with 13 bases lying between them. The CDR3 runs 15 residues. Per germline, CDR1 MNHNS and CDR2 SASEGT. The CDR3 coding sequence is TGTGCCAGCAGTGAAGCGCACAGGCGAGAGCAGCCCCAGCATTTT. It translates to CASSEAHRREQPQHF.

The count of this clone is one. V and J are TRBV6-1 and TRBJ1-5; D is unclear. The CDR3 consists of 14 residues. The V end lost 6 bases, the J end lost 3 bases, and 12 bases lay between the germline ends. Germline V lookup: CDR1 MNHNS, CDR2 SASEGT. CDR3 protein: CASRSRQFNQPQHF. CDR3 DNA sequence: TGTGCCAGCAGATCTCGACAATTCAATCAGCCCCAGCATTTT.

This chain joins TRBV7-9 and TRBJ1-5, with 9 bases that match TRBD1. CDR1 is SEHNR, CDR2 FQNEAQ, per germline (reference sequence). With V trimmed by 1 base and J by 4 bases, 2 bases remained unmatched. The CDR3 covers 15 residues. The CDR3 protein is CASSLEGTGNQPQHF. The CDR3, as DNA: TGTGCCAGCAGCTTAGAAGGGACAGGGAATCAGCCCCAGCATTTT.

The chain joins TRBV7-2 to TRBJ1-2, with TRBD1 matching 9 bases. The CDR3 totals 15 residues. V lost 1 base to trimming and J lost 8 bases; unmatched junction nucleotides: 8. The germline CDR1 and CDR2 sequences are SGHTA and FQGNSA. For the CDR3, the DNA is TGTGCCAGCAGCTTAGTCACAGGGGGCGCCAGGGGCTACACCTTC. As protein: CASSLVTGGARGYTF.

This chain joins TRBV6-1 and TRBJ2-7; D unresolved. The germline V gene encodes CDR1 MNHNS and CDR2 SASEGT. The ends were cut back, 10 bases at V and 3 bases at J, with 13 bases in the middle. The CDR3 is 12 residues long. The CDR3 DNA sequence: TGTGCCACCGACGCGTGGGGCTACGAGCAGTACTTC. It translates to CATDAWGYEQYF.

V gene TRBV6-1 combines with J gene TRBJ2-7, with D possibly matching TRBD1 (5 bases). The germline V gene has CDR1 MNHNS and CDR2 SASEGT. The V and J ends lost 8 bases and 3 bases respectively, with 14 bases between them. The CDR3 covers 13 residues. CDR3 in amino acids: CASLRFQGYEQYF. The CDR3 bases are TGTGCCAGCCTTCGTTTTCAGGGCTACGAGCAGTACTTC.

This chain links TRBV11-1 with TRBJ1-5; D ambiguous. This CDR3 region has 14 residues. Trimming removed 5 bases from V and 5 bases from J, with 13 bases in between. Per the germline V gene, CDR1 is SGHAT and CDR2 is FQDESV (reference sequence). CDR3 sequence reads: CASSLGREDQPQHF. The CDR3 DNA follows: TGTGCCAGCAGCCTAGGTCGGGAAGATCAGCCCCAGCATTTT.

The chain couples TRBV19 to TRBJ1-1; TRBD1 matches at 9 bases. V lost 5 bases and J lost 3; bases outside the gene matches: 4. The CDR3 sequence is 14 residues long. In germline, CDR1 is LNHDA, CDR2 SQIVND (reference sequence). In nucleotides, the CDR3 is TGTGCCAGTAGTGTGACAGGGGGTGACACTGAAGCTTTCTTT. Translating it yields CASSVTGGDTEAFF.

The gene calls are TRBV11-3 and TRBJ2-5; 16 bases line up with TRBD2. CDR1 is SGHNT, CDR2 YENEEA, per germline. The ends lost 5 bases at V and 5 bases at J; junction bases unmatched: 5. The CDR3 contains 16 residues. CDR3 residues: CASSKGLAGGFETQYF. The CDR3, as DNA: TGTGCCAGCAGCAAGGGACTAGCGGGAGGGTTTGAGACCCAGTACTTC.

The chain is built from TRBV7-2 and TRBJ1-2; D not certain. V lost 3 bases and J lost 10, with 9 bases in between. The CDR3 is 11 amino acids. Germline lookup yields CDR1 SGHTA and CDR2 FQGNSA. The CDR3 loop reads CASSFEWYYTF. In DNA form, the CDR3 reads TGTGCCAGCAGCTTCGAGTGGTACTACACCTTC.

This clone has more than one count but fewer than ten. The CDR3 DNA reads as TGTGCCAGCAGATTCCGACGCAATCAGCCCCAGCATTTT. Translated, it gives CASRFRRNQPQHF. The chain links TRBV2 to TRBJ1-5, with D hard to call. The length of the CDR3 is 13 residues. V lost 6 bases to trimming and J lost 2 bases, with 8 bases between them. Germline lookup yields CDR1 SNHLY and CDR2 FYNNEI. The full variable domain, with the rest looked up from reference TRBV2 and TRBJ1-5, is EPEVTQTPSHQVTQMGQEVILRCVPISNHLYFYWYRQILGQKVEFLVSFYNNEISEKSEIFDDQFSVERPDGSNFTLKIRSTKLEDSAMYFCASRFRRNQPQHFGDGTRLSIL.

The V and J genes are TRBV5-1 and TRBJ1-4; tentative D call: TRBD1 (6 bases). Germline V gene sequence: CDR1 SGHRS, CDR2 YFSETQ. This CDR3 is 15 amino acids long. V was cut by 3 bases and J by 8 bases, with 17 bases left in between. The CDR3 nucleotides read TGCGCCAGCAGCTCCTCAGGGGAGGTGGGCGAAAAACTGTTTTTT. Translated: CASSSSGEVGEKLFF.

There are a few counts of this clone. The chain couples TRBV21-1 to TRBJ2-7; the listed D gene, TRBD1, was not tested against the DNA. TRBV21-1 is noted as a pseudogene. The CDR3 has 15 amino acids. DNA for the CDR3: TGTGCCAGCAGCAAATCAATGGACAGCTCCTACGAGCAGTACTTC. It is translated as CASSKSMDSSYEQYF.

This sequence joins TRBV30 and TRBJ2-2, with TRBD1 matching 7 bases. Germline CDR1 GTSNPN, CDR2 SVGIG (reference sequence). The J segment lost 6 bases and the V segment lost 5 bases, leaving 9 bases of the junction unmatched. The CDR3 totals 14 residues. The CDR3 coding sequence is TGTGCCTGGGAGAAGGGACAGTCGGCCGGGGAGCTGTTTTTT. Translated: CAWEKGQSAGELFF.

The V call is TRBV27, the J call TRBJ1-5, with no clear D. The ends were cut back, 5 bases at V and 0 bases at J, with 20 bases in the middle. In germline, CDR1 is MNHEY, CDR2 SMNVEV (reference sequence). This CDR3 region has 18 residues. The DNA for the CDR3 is TGTGCCAGCAGTCCCACCGGAGGTGTGGCCTATAGCAATCAGCCCCAGCATTTT. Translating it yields CASSPTGGVAYSNQPQHF.

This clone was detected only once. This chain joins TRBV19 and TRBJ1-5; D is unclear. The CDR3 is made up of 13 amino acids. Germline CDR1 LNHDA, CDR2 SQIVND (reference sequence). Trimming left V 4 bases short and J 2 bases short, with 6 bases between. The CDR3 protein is CASSRERNQPQHF. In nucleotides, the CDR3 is TGTGCCAGTAGTAGGGAGCGCAATCAGCCCCAGCATTTT.

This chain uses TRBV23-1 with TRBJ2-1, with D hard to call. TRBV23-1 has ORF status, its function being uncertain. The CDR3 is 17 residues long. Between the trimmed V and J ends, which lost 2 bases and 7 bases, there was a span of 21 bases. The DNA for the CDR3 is TGCGCCAGCAGTCAAAACGGGTTAGGCGTACCGGTTAATGAGCAGTTCTTC. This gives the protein CASSQNGLGVPVNEQFF.

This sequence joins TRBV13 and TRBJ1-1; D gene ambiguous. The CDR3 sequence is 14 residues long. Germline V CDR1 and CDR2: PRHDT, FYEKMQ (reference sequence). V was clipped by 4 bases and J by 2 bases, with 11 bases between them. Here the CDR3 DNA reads TGTGCCAGCAGCTCCCCCCCGGGTAACACTGAAGCTTTCTTT. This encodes CASSSPPGNTEAFF.

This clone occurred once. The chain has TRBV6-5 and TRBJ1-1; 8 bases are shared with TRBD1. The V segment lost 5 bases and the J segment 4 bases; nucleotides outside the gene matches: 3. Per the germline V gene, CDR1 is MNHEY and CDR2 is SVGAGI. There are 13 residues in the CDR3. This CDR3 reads CASSLDRGTEAFF. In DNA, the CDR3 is TGTGCCAGCAGTCTCGACAGGGGCACTGAAGCTTTCTTT.

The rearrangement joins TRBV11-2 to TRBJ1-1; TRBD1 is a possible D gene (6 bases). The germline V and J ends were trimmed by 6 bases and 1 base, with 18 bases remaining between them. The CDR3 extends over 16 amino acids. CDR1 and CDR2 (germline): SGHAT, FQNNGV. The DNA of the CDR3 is TGTGCCAGCAGTCCGCCCGGGGGCCAAGCGAACACTGAAGCTTTCTTT. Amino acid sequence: CASSPPGGQANTEAFF.

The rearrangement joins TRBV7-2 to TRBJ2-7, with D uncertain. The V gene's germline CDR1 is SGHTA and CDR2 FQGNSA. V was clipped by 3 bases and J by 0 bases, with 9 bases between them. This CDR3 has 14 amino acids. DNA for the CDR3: TGTGCCAGCAGCTTTGGGGAAGTCTCCTACGAGCAGTACTTC. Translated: CASSFGEVSYEQYF.

The chain's CDR3 is CASRPDRGAIYGYTF. DNA for the CDR3: TGTGCCAGTAGACCCGACAGGGGGGCAATATATGGCTACACCTTC. The chain has TRBV19 and TRBJ1-2, with 9 bases aligning to TRBD1. Losses at the gene ends were 6 bases for V and 5 bases for J; bases not matched to a gene: 10. The CDR3 is made up of 15 amino acids. Germline V gene data show CDR1 as LNHDA and CDR2 as SQIVND (reference sequence).

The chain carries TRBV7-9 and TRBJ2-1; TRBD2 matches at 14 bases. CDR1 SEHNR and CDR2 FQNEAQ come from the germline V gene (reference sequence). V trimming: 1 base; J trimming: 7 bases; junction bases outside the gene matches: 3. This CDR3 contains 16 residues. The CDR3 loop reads CASSLGTSGGQNEQFF. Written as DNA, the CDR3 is TGTGCCAGCAGCTTAGGGACTAGCGGGGGGCAAAATGAGCAGTTCTTC.

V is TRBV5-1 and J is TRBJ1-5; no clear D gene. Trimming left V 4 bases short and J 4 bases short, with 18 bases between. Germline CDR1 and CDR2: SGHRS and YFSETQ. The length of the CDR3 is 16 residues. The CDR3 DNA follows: TGCGCCAGCAGCGTGGGCGGGCCCGTTGGGAATCAGCCCCAGCATTTT. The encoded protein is CASSVGGPVGNQPQHF.

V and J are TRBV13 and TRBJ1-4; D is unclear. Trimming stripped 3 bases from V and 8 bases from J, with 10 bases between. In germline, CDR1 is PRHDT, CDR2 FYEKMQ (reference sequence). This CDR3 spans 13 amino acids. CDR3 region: CASSFGTEEKLFF. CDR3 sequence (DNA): TGTGCCAGCAGCTTCGGTACTGAAGAAAAACTGTTTTTT.

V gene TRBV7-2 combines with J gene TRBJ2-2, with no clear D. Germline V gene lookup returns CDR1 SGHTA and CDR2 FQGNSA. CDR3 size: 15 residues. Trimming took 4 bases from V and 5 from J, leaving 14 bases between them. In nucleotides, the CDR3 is TGTGCCAGCAGCTCGCGACCAGTTGTTACCGGGGAGCTGTTTTTT. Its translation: CASSSRPVVTGELFF.